This TCR beta chain was documented in a study of cytomegalovirus exposure and HLA in healthy donors. Whole-study findings and limits: The authors enumerated some 160 TCR beta chains as linked to cytomegalovirus. Subsequent analysis showed first-cohort TCR clusters tending to co-occur in more than 95 validation repertoires. Reports described diagnosis of cytomegalovirus status by the classifier as highly specific and sensitive.

About this clone itself: Its antigen is still unknown.

The CDR3 has 16 residues. The junction had 10 bases not matched to a gene; V was cut back by 5 bases and J by 1 base. Germline V gives CDR1 MNHEY, CDR2 SMNVEV (reference sequence). Donors were drawn from the approximately 120-subject validation cohort, separate from the approximately 700-subject first cohort. The repertoire was sequenced with immunoSEQ multiplex PCR; TCRdb's copy has only in-frame clones and lacks some. The repertoire consists of 150,000 to 200,000 clones, with about 89% occurring once and the leading ten covering 3% to 3.5%. Material for sequencing was PBMCs. The receptor was derived from a woman between 18 and 29 years old in good health and CMV-seropositive. The V call is TRBV27, the J call TRBJ2-7, with 8 positions matching TRBD2. The DNA for the CDR3 is TGTGCCAGCAGTCCCTCACTAGCGGAAGATTCCTACGAGCAGTACTTC. This encodes CASSPSLAEDSYEQYF.